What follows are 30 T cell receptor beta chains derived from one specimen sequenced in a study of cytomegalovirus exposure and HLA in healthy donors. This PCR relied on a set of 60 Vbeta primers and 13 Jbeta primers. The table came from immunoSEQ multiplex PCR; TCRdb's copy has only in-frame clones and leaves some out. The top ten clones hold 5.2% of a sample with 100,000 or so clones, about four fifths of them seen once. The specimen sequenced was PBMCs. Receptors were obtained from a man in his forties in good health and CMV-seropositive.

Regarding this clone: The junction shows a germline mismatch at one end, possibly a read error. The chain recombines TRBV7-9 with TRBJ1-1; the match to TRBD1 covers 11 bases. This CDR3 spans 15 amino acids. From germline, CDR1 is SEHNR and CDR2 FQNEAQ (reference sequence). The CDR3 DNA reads TGTTCCAGCAGCTCCTGGACAGGGGGCGGGGCTGAAGCTTTCTTT. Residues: CSSSSWTGGGAEAFF.

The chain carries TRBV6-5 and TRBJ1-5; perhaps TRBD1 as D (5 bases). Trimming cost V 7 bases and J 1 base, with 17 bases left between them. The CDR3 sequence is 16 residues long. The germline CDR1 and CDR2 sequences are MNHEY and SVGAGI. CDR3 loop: CASNYRGVGSNQPQHF. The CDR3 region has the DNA TGTGCCAGCAATTATAGGGGCGTCGGCAGCAATCAGCCCCAGCATTTT.

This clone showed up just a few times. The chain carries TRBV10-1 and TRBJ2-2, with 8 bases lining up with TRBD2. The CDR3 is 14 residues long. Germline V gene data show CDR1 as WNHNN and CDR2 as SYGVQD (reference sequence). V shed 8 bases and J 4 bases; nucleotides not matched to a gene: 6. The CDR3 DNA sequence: TGCGCCAGCTCGAGCGGGGGTATCACCGGGGAGCTGTTTTTT. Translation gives CASSSGGITGELFF.

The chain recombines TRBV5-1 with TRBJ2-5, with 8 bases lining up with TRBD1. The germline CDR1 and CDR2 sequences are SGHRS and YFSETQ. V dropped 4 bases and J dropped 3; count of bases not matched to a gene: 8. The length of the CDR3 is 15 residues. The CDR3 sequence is CASSDTGTGEETQYF. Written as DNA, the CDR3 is TGCGCCAGCAGCGACACAGGGACAGGAGAAGAGACCCAGTACTTC.

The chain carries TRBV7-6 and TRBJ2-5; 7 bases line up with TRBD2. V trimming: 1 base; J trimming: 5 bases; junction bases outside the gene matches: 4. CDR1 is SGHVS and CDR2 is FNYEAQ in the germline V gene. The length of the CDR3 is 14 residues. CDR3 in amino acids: CASSLERGGETQYF. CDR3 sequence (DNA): TGTGCCAGCAGCTTAGAGCGGGGAGGGGAGACCCAGTACTTC. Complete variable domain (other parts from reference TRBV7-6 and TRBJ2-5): GAGVSQSPRYKVTKRGQDVALRCDPISGHVSLYWYRQALGQGPEFLTYFNYEAQQDKSGLPNDRFSAERPEGSISTLTIQRTEQRDSAMYRCASSLERGGETQYFGPGTRLLVL.

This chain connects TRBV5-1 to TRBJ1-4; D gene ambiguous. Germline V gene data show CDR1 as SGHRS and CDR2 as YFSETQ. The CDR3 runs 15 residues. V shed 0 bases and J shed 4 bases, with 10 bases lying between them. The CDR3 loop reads CASSLGVGSNEKLFF. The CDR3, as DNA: TGCGCCAGCAGCTTGGGGGTGGGGAGTAATGAAAAACTGTTTTTT.

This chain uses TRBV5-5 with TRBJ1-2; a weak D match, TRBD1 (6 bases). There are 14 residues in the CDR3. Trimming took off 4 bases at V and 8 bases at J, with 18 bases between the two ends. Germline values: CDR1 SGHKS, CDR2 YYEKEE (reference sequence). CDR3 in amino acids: CASSPWGPSQGYTF. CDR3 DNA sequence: TGTGCCAGCAGCCCCTGGGGGCCATCTCAAGGCTACACCTTC.

This chain's CDR3 is CASSSGGGSNQPQHF. CDR3 in DNA: TGTGCCAGCAGCTCGGGGGGGGGTAGCAATCAGCCCCAGCATTTT. The gene calls are TRBV5-6 and TRBJ1-5; D might be TRBD1 (5 bases). V was shortened by 3 bases and J by 0 bases, with 10 bases between the two germline ends. This CDR3 region has 15 residues. Germline V gene sequence: CDR1 SGHDT, CDR2 YYEEEE.

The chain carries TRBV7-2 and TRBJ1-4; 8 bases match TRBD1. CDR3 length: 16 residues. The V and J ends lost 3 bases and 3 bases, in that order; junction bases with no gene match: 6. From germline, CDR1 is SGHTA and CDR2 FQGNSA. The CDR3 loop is CASSLSRGLSNEKLFF. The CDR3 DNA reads TGTGCCAGCAGCTTGTCCAGGGGGCTTTCTAATGAAAAACTGTTTTTT.

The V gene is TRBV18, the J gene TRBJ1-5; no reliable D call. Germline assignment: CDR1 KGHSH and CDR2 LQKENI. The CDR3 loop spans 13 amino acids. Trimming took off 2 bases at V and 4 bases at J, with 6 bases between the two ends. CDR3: CASSPSGNQPQHF. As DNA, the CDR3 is TGTGCCAGCTCACCATCGGGAAATCAGCCCCAGCATTTT. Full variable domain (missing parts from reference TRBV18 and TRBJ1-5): NAGVMQNPRHLVRRRGQEARLRCSPMKGHSHVYWYRQLPEEGLKFMVYLQKENIIDESGMPKERFSAEFPKEGPSILRIQQVVRGDSAAYFCASSPSGNQPQHFGDGTRLSIL.

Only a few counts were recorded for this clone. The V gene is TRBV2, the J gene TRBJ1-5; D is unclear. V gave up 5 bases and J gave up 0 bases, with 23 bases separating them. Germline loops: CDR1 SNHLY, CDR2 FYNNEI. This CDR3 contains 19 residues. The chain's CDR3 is CASSYGKTTAYYSNQPQHF. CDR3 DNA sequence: TGTGCCAGCAGTTACGGGAAAACGACGGCTTATTATAGCAATCAGCCCCAGCATTTT.

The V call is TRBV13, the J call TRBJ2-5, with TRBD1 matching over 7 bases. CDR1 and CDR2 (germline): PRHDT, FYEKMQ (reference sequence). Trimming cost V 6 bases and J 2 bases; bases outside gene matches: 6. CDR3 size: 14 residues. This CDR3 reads CASRAWDSQETQYF. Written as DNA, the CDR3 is TGTGCCAGCAGGGCTTGGGACAGTCAAGAGACCCAGTACTTC.

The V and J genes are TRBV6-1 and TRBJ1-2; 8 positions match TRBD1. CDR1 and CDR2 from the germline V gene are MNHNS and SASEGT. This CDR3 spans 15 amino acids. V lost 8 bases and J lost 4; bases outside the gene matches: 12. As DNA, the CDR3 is TGTGCCAGCCAGGACAGGGCGTCCCCACCCTATGGCTACACCTTC. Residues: CASQDRASPPYGYTF.

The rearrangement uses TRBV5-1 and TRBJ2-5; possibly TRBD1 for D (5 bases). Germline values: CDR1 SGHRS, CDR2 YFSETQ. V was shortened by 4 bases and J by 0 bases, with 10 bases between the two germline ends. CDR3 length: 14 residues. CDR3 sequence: CASSPTAYQETQYF. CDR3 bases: TGCGCCAGCAGCCCGACAGCGTACCAAGAGACCCAGTACTTC.

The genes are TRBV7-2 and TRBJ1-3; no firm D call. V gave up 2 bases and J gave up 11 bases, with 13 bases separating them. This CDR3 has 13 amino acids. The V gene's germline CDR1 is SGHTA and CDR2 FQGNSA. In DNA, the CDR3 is TGTGCCAGCAGCTTACGGACTCTCGACCCCATATATTTT. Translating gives CASSLRTLDPIYF.

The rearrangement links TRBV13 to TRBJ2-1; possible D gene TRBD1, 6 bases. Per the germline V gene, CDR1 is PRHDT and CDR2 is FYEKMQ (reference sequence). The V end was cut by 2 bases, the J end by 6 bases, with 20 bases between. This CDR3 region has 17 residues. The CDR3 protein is CASSLWTARGRGNEQFF. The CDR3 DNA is TGTGCCAGCAGCTTATGGACAGCCCGGGGCCGGGGCAATGAGCAGTTCTTC.

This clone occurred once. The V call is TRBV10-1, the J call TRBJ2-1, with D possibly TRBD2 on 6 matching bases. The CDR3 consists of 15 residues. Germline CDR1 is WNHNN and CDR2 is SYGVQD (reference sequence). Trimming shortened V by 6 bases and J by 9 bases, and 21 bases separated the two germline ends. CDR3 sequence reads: CASSGLASGAVEQFF. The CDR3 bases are TGCGCCAGCAGCGGTCTAGCGTCGGGAGCGGTTGAGCAGTTCTTC.

CDR3 amino acids: CASSYLNTGGSTDTQYF. CDR3 DNA: TGTGCCAGCAGTTACTTAAACACGGGGGGGTCCACAGATACGCAGTATTTT. The chain joins TRBV2 to TRBJ2-3, with 8 bases identical to TRBD2. Trimming at V came to 5 bases and at J to 2 bases, leaving 12 bases not matched to a gene. Germline V gene data show CDR1 as SNHLY and CDR2 as FYNNEI. There are 17 residues in the CDR3.

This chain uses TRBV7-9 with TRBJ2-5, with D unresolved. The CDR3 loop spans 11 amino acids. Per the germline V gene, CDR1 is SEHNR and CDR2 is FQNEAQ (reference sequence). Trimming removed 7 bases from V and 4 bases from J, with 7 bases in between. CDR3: CASTPGETQYF. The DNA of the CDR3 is TGTGCCAGCACCCCCGGAGAGACCCAGTACTTC.

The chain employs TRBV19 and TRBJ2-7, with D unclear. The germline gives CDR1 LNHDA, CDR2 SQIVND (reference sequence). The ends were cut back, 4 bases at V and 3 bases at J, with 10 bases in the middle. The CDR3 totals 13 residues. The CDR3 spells CASSKRRNYEQYF. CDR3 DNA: TGTGCCAGTAGTAAGCGCCGAAACTACGAGCAGTACTTC.

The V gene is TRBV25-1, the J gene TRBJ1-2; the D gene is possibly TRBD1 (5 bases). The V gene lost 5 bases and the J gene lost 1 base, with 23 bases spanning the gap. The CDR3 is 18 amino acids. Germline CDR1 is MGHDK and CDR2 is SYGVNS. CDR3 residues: CASSPPGGRAGYNYGYTF. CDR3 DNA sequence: TGTGCCAGCAGTCCCCCCGGAGGCAGGGCGGGATATAACTATGGCTACACCTTC.

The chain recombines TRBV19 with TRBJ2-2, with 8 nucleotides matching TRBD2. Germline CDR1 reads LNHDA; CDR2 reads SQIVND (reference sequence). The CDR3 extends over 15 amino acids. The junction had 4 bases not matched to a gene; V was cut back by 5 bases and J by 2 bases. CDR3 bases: TGTGCCAGTAGTGTACTAGCGGCCAACACCGGGGAGCTGTTTTTT. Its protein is CASSVLAANTGELFF.

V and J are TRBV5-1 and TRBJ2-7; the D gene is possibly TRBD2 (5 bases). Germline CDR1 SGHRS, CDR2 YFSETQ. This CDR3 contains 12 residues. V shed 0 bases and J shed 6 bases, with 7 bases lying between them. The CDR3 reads CASSLVRGEQYF. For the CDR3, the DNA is TGCGCCAGCAGCTTGGTCCGGGGCGAGCAGTACTTC. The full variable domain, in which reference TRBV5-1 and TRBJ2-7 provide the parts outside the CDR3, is KAGVTQTPRYLIKTRGQQVTLSCSPISGHRSVSWYQQTPGQGLQFLFEYFSETQRNKGNFPGRFSGRQFSNSRSEMNVSTLELGDSALYLCASSLVRGEQYFGPGTRLTVT.

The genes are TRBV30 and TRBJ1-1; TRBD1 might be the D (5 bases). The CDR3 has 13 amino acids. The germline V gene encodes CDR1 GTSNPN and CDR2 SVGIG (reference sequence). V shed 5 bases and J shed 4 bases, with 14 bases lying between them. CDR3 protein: CAWRGGWGTEAFF. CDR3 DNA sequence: TGTGCCTGGCGGGGGGGATGGGGCACTGAAGCTTTCTTT. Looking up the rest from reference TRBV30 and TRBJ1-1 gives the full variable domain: SQTIHQWPATLVQPVGSPLSLECTVEGTSNPNLYWYRQAAGRGLQLLFYSVGIGQISSEVPQNLSASRPQDRQFILSSKKLLLSDSGFYLCAWRGGWGTEAFFGQGTRLTVV.

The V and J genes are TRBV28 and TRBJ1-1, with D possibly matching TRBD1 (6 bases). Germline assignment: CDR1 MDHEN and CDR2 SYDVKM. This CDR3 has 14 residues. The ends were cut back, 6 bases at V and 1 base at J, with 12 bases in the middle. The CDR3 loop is CASRPGQKNTEAFF. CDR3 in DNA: TGTGCCAGCAGACCTGGACAGAAGAACACTGAAGCTTTCTTT. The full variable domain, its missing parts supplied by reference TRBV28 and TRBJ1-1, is DVKVTQSSRYLVKRTGEKVFLECVQDMDHENMFWYRQDPGLGLRLIYFSYDVKMKEKGDIPEGYSVSREKKERFSLILESASTNQTSMYLCASRPGQKNTEAFFGQGTRLTVV.

CDR3 loop: CASSQKAGGYGYTF. CDR3 DNA sequence: TGCGCCAGCAGTCAAAAGGCAGGAGGCTATGGCTACACCTTC. This chain connects TRBV23-1 to TRBJ1-2; D gene unclear. TRBV23-1 has ORF status, its function being uncertain. The CDR3 consists of 14 residues. Deletions cut 2 bases from V and 4 bases from J, with 11 bases between.

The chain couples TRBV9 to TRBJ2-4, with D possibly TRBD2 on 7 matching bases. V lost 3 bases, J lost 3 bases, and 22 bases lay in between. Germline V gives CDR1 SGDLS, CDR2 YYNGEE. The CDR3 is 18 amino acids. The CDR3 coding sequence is TGTGCCAGCAGCGCGCAAGACGGGGGCGGGGGAATCAAAAACATTCAGTACTTC. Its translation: CASSAQDGGGGIKNIQYF. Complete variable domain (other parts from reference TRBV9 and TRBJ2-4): DSGVTQTPKHLITATGQRVTLRCSPRSGDLSVYWYQQSLDQGLQFLIQYYNGEERAKGNILERFSAQQFPDLHSELNLSSLELGDSALYFCASSAQDGGGGIKNIQYFGAGTRLSVL.

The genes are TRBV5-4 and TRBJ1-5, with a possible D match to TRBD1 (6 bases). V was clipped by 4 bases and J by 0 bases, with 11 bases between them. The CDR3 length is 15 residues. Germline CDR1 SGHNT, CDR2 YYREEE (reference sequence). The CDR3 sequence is CASSRAGDSNQPQHF. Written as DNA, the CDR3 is TGTGCCAGCAGCCGGGCAGGGGATAGCAATCAGCCCCAGCATTTT.

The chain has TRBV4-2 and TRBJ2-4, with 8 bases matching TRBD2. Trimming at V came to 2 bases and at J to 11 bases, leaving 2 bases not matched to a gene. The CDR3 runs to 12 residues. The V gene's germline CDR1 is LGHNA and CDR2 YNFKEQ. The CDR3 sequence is CASSQTSGLQYF. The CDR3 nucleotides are TGTGCCAGCAGCCAAACTAGCGGACTTCAGTACTTC.

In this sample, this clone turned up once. This chain's CDR3 is CASSPKTGDKNIQYF. For the CDR3, the DNA is TGTGCCAGCAGTCCAAAGACAGGGGACAAAAACATTCAGTACTTC. The rearrangement links TRBV6-6 to TRBJ2-4, with 8 bases identical to TRBD1. After removal of 5 bases from V and 3 bases from J, the junction contained 6 bases not matched to a gene. The CDR3 contains 15 residues. CDR1 is MNHNY and CDR2 is SVGAGI in the germline V gene (reference sequence).